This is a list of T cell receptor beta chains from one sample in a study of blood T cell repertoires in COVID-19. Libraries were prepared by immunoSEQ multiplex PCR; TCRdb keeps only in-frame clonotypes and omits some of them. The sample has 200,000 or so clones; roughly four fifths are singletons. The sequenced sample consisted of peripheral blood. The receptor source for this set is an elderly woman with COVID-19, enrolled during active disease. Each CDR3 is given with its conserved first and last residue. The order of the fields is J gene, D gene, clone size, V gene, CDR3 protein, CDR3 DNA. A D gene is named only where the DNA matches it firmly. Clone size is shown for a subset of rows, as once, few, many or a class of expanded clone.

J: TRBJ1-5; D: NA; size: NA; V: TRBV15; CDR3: CATSRGGRSNQPQHF; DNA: TGTGCCACCAGCAGAGGGGGGAGGAGCAATCAGCCCCAGCATTTT
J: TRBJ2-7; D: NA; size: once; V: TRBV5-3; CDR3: CARSLLLALYEQYF; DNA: TGTGCCAGAAGCTTGTTGCTAGCGCTATACGAGCAGTACTTC
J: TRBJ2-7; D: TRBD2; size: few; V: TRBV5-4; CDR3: CASSLGPPGLDIGQYF; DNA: TGTGCCAGCAGCTTGGGACCTCCGGGACTAGATATAGGGCAGTACTTC
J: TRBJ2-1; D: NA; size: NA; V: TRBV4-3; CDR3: CASSLGQYNEQFF; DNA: TGCGCCAGCAGCCTCGGACAGTACAATGAGCAGTTCTTC
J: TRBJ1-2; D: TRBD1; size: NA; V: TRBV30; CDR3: CAWSGRQGGGYTF; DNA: TGTGCCTGGAGTGGCCGACAGGGTGGAGGCTACACCTTC
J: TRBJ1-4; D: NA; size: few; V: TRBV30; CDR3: CAWSGRGAANEKLFF; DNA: TGTGCCTGGAGTGGAAGGGGCGCGGCTAATGAAAAACTGTTTTTT
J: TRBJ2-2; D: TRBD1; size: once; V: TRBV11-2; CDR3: CASSLSQGSSTGELFF; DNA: TGTGCCAGCAGCCTATCACAGGGGTCGAGCACCGGGGAGCTGTTTTTT
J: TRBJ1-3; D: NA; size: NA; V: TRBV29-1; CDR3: CSVRQDSGNTIYF; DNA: TGCAGCGTTAGACAGGACTCTGGAAACACCATATATTTT
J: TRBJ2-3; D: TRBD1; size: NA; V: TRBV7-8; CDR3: CASSTLTGVADTQYF; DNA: TGTGCCAGCAGCACGTTGACAGGGGTGGCAGATACGCAGTATTTT
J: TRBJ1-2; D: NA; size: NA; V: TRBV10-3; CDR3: CAISDPGGRANYGYTF; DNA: TGTGCCATCAGTGACCCTGGGGGGAGAGCTAACTATGGCTACACCTTC
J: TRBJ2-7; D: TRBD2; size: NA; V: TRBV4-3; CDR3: CASSQYLGGSYEQYF; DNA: TGCGCCAGCAGCCAATACTTGGGGGGGTCCTACGAGCAGTACTTC
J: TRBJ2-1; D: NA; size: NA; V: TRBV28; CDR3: CASRGQTAHNEQFF; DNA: TGTGCCAGCAGAGGACAGACCGCCCACAATGAGCAGTTCTTC
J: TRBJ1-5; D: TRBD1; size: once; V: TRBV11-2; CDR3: CASSRDTGAHQPQHF; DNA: TGTGCCAGCAGCCGAGATACAGGGGCCCATCAGCCCCAGCATTTT
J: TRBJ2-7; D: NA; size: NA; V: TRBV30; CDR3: CAWSVGPLGHEQYF; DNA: TGTGCCTGGAGTGTAGGCCCCCTGGGCCACGAGCAGTACTTC
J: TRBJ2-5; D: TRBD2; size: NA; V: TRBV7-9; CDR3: CASSLGQAGVGGETQYF; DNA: TGTGCCAGCAGCTTAGGTCAAGCGGGAGTGGGAGGGGAGACCCAGTACTTC
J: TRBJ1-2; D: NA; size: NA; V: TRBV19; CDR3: CASSILQGDGYTF; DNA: TGTGCCAGTAGTATTTTACAGGGTGATGGCTACACCTTC
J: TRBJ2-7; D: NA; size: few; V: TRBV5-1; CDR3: CASSSVVLAGRHYEQYF; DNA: TGCGCCAGCAGCTCGGTGGTGTTAGCCGGGAGACACTACGAGCAGTACTTC
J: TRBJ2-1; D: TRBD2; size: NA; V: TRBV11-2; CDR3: CASSPQGLAGVGEQFF; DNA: TGTGCCAGCAGCCCCCAGGGACTAGCGGGAGTTGGGGAGCAGTTCTTC
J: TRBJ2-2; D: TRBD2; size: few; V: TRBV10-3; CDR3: CAITGTSTGELFF; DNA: TGTGCCATCACAGGGACTAGTACCGGGGAGCTGTTTTTT
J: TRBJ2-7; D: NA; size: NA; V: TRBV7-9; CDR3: CASSSLSQGIGYEQYF; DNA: TGTGCCAGCAGCTCGTTATCTCAGGGAATCGGGTACGAGCAGTACTTC
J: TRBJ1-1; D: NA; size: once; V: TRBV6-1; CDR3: CASSESILRAVAEAFF; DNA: TGTGCCAGCAGTGAATCTATTTTAAGAGCGGTCGCTGAAGCTTTCTTT
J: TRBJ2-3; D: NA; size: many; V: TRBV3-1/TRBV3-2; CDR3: CASSQDPGTSTDTQYF; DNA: TGTGCCAGCAGCCAAGATCCGGGTACTAGCACAGATACGCAGTATTTT
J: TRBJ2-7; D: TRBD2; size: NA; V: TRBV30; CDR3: CAWSTSGGIYEQYF; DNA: TGTGCCTGGAGCACTAGCGGGGGGATCTACGAGCAGTACTTC
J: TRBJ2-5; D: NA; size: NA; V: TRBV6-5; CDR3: CASSYYLPGVEETQYF; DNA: TGTGCCAGCAGTTACTACCTCCCAGGGGTGGAGGAGACCCAGTACTTC
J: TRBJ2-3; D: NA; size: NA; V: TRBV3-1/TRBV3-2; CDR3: CASSQQGDTQYF; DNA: TGTGCCAGCAGCCAGCAGGGAGATACGCAGTATTTT
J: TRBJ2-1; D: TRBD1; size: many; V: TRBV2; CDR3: CASSLRQGIYNEQFF; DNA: TGTGCCAGCAGCTTACGACAGGGGATATACAATGAGCAGTTCTTC
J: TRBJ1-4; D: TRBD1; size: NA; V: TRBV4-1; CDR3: CASSQDQQGVGEKLFF; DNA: TGCGCCAGCAGCCAAGATCAACAGGGGGTTGGTGAAAAACTGTTTTTT
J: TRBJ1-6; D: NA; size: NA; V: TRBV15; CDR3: CATSREVGSTGPLHF; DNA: TGTGCCACCAGCAGAGAAGTTGGGTCCACGGGGCCCCTCCACTTT
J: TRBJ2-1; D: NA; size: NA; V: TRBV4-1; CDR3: CASSQANSNEQFF; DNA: TGCGCCAGCAGCCAAGCGAACTCCAATGAGCAGTTCTTC
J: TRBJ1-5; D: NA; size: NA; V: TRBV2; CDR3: CASSGQSNQPQHF; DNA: TGTGCCAGCAGTGGTCAGAGCAATCAGCCCCAGCATTTT
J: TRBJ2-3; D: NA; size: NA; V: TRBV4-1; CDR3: CASSDPTRLGGGTQYF; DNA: TGCGCCAGCAGCGACCCGACAAGACTAGGAGGCGGTACGCAGTATTTT
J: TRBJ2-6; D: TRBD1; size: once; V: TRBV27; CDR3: CASSLSTGTGANVLTF; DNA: TGTGCCAGCAGTTTATCGACAGGGACAGGGGCCAACGTCCTGACTTTC
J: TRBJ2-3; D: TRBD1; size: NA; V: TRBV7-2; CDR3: CASSFGRQGGQYF; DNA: TGTGCCAGCAGCTTTGGGAGACAGGGGGGTCAATATTTT
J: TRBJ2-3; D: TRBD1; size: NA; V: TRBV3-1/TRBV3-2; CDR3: CASSDTGGATDTQYF; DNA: TGTGCCAGCAGCGATACAGGGGGCGCAACAGATACGCAGTATTTT
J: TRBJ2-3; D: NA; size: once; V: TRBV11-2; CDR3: CASSTTGTPYGTQYF; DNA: TGTGCCAGCAGCACGACCGGGACTCCTTACGGTACGCAGTATTTT
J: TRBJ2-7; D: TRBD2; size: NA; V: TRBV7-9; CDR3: CASSSIRTSGRAYEQYF; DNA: TGTGCCAGCAGCTCGATCAGGACTAGCGGGAGGGCCTACGAGCAGTACTTC
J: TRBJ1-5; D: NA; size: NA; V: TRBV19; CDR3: CASSTGRGQGIGQPQHF; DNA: TGTGCCAGTAGTACTGGGAGAGGGCAGGGGATTGGTCAGCCCCAGCATTTT
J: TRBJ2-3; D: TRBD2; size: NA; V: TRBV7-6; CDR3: CASSLGLGGDTQYF; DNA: TGTGCCAGCAGCCTGGGACTAGGGGGAGATACGCAGTATTTT
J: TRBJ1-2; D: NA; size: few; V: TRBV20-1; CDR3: CSALNYGYTF; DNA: TGCAGTGCCCTGAACTATGGCTACACCTTC
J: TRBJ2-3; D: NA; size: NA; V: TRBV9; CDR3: CASSGSTDTQYF; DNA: TGTGCCAGCAGCGGTTCTACAGATACGCAGTATTTT
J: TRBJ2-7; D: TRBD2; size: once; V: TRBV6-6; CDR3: CASRPSGGAAYEQYF; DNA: TGTGCCAGCAGGCCCTCGGGGGGGGCAGCCTACGAGCAGTACTTC
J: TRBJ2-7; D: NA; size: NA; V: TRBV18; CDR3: CASSPATIQGPSQYF; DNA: TGTGCCAGCTCACCGGCAACAATCCAGGGCCCTTCGCAGTACTTC
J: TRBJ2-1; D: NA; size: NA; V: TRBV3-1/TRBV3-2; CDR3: CASSQRTLWNEQFF; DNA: TGTGCCAGCAGCCAGAGGACACTATGGAATGAGCAGTTCTTC
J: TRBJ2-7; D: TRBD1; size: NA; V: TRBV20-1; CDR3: CSASGPDRGRWQYF; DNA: TGCAGTGCTAGTGGCCCTGACAGGGGGCGCTGGCAGTACTTC
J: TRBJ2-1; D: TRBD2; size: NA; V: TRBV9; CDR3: CASSLSGGTTNEQFF; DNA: TGTGCCAGCAGCCTCAGCGGGGGGACAACTAATGAGCAGTTCTTC
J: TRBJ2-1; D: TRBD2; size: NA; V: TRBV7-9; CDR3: CASSGGEWAGAVFF; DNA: TGTGCCAGTAGCGGAGGGGAGTGGGCGGGAGCGGTGTTCTTC
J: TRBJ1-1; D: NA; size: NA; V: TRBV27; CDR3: CASSLVGSNTEAFF; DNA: TGTGCCAGCAGTTTAGTCGGGAGTAACACTGAAGCTTTCTTT
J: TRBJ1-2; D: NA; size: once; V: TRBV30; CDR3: CAWRPDTYYGYTF; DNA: TGTGCCTGGAGACCCGACACCTACTATGGCTACACCTTC
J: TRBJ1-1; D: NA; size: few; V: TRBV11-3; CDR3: CASSYQGNTEAFF; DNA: TGTGCCAGCAGCTATCAGGGGAACACTGAAGCTTTCTTT